These T cell receptor beta chains were read from a single sample in a study of T cells in Graves' hyperthyroidism and ophthalmopathy. TCRdb reanalysed the multiplex PCR reads using MiXCR and keeps one entry per CDR3 protein. The sample lists under 450,000 distinct CDR3 sequences; about a sixth were seen once. Source material: blood. These receptors came from a woman in her thirties with Graves' hyperthyroidism that later progressed to Graves' ophthalmopathy. Both conserved end residues are part of each CDR3. The D gene is left open where the match is weak. Where a row states a size, it is once, few, many or the class of an expanded clone; other rows omit it.

>TRBD1|NA|TRBJ2-4|TRBV5-1
TGCGCCAGCAGGGACAGGGAAGGGAAAAACATTCAGTACTTC
CASRDREGKNIQYF
>TRBD1|NA|TRBJ2-7|TRBV19
TGTGCCAGTAGTCGTCTGACCGGGACAGGGAGCTCCTACGAGCAGTACTTC
CASSRLTGTGSSYEQYF
>NA|many|TRBJ2-1|TRBV11-2
TGTGCCAGCAGCTTAGATCTTGGGAATGAGCAGTTCTTC
CASSLDLGNEQFF
>TRBD2|few|TRBJ2-1|TRBV19
TGTGCCAGTAGTATTGGTAGCGGGAGTATTTACCACAATGAGCAGTTCTTC
CASSIGSGSIYHNEQFF
>TRBD2|many|TRBJ2-5|TRBV29-1
TGCAGCGCGGACGGACTAGCGGGAGGAAGCCAAGAGACCCAGTACTTC
CSADGLAGGSQETQYF
>TRBD2|NA|TRBJ2-1|TRBV4-1
TGCGCCAGCAGCCAAGATCTTGCTAGCGGTTCGTACAATGAGCAGTTCTTC
CASSQDLASGSYNEQFF
>NA|NA|TRBJ2-7|TRBV4-2
TGTGCCAGCAGCCAAGTAGTTCCGGGACATTACTCCTACGAGCAGTACTTC
CASSQVVPGHYSYEQYF
>NA|many|TRBJ2-5|TRBV11-1
TGTGCCAGCAGCTTAGGTGGCGGGACAGCCCAAGAGACCCAGTACTTC
CASSLGGGTAQETQYF
>TRBD1|NA|TRBJ2-6|TRBV7-8
TGTGCCAGCAGCTTAGCGTGGCAAAGGACAGGAAATGTTTCTGGGGCCAACGTCCTGACTTTC
CASSLAWQRTGNVSGANVLTF
>TRBD1|NA|TRBJ2-1|TRBV11-2
TGTGCCAGCAGCCACGGGACAGCCTTCTCCTACAATGAGCAGTTCTTC
CASSHGTAFSYNEQFF
>TRBD1|few|TRBJ1-1|TRBV5-6
TGTGCCAGCAGCAGGGCCGGACAGGGGAGGACTGAAGCTTTCTTT
CASSRAGQGRTEAFF
>TRBD1|many|TRBJ1-6|TRBV27
TGTGCCAGCAGTGCCGGGACAGGCAATTCACCCCTCCACTTT
CASSAGTGNSPLHF
>NA|many|TRBJ2-2|TRBV20-1
TGCAGTGCTAGACGTTTGGACACCGGGGAGCTGTTTTTT
CSARRLDTGELFF
>NA|few|TRBJ2-7|TRBV20-1
TGCAGTGCCGGGTATAGCTCCTACGAGCAGTACTTC
CSAGYSSYEQYF
>NA|many|TRBJ2-5|TRBV10-1
TGCGCCAGCAGTAGAGAAACCCAAGAGACCCAGTACTTC
CASSRETQETQYF
>TRBD1|NA|TRBJ2-5|TRBV28
TGTGCCAGCAGGTCGGATTGGACAGGGGGCGCAGAGACCCAGTACTTC
CASRSDWTGGAETQYF
>TRBD2|NA|TRBJ2-3|TRBV28
TGTGCCAGCAGTTTGCTAGCGGGATCCATGGATACGCAGTATTTT
CASSLLAGSMDTQYF
>TRBD1|many|TRBJ1-6|TRBV5-1
TGCGCCAGCAGCTTACCACAGGGACAGCATAATTCACCCCTCCACTTT
CASSLPQGQHNSPLHF
>NA|few|TRBJ1-2|TRBV6-2/TRBV6-3
TGTGCCAGCAGTTACACGAACGGAAACTATGGCTACACCTTC
CASSYTNGNYGYTF
>TRBD1|few|TRBJ2-7|TRBV6-1
TGTGCCAGCAGCTCCCGAGCGGGACAGGGGGCCTACGAGCAGTACTTC
CASSSRAGQGAYEQYF
>NA|NA|TRBJ1-2|TRBV20-1
TGCAGTGCTATTAAGGCTAGCGGGGGGGCCTTCAACTATGGCTACACCTTC
CSAIKASGGAFNYGYTF
>TRBD2|NA|TRBJ2-1|TRBV29-1
TGCAGCGTCAGAGGGACTACCACCGGCTCCTACAATGAGCAGTTCTTC
CSVRGTTTGSYNEQFF
>TRBD1|many|TRBJ1-2|TRBV2
TGTGCCAGCAGTGAGTTCGGGGGACAGGGCCCTGGCTACACCTTC
CASSEFGGQGPGYTF
>NA|NA|TRBJ2-6|TRBV5-1
TGCGCCAGCAGCTTATGGGGAAAAGAGGCTGGGGCCAACGTCCTGACTTTC
CASSLWGKEAGANVLTF
>TRBD1|many|TRBJ2-7|TRBV27
TGTGCCAGCAGTCAGAGGGACAGGGCCTACGAGCAGTACTTC
CASSQRDRAYEQYF
>TRBD1|many|TRBJ2-1|TRBV4-1
TGCGCCAGCAGCCTTACTCCGGGACAGGGGTTTAATGAGCAGTTCTTC
CASSLTPGQGFNEQFF
>TRBD1|NA|TRBJ2-3|TRBV24-1
TGTGCCACCAGTGAGATCCGGGACAGGGGTCGAGAGACGCAGTATTTT
CATSEIRDRGRETQYF
>NA|few|TRBJ1-5|TRBV27
TGTGCCAGCAGTGGAGGGGTGTTCAATCAGCCCCAGCATTTT
CASSGGVFNQPQHF
>NA|few|TRBJ2-7|TRBV7-9
TGTGCCAGCAGCCCGGAGGGTTGGGGCCTGCAGTACTTC
CASSPEGWGLQYF
>NA|many|TRBJ2-3|TRBV2
TGTGCCAGCGCCACTATGCTCCGGGATACGCAGTATTTT
CASATMLRDTQYF
>NA|many|TRBJ2-2|TRBV7-2
TGTGCCAGCAGCTTAAATTACTACACCGGGGAGCTGTTTTTT
CASSLNYYTGELFF
>NA|NA|TRBJ1-2|TRBV28
TGTGCCAGCAGTGGACTGACGAAGACGGTTTCTAACTATGGCCACACCTTC
CASSGLTKTVSNYGHTF
>NA|many|TRBJ1-6|TRBV6-5
TGTGCCAGCAGTTACGGGTGGGCAGGGGATAGATATAATTCACCCCTCCACTTT
CASSYGWAGDRYNSPLHF
>NA|many|TRBJ1-1|TRBV6-1
TGTGCCAGCAGTGCCTGGCCGTGGGGTGAAGCTTTCTTT
CASSAWPWGEAFF
>TRBD2|many|TRBJ2-7|TRBV12-3/TRBV12-4
TGTGCCAGCAGTTTTACGATTCAACTAGCGGGTACTCCCTACGAGCAGTACTTC
CASSFTIQLAGTPYEQYF
>NA|NA|TRBJ2-1|TRBV6-1
TGTGCCAGCGTCGGGTGGGAGGGGGTGAGCAATGAGCAGTTCTTC
CASVGWEGVSNEQFF
>NA|NA|TRBJ2-5|TRBV12-3/TRBV12-4
TGTGCCAGCAGTTTGTATCCCGGGAGAGCTGAGACCCAGTACTTC
CASSLYPGRAETQYF
>NA|many|TRBJ2-2|TRBV3-1
TGTGCCAGCACCCTTTACGAGAGTTTGAACACCGGGGAGCTGTTTTTT
CASTLYESLNTGELFF
>TRBD2|many|TRBJ2-1|TRBV5-1
TGCGCCAGCAGCTTGTTAAAAGCGGGAGGGCATTATGAGCAGTTCTTC
CASSLLKAGGHYEQFF
>TRBD2|NA|TRBJ2-5|TRBV19
TGTGCCAGTACCCGACGGAGTAGCGGGAGGGCCTCGGGAGAGACCCAGTACTTC
CASTRRSSGRASGETQYF
>NA|few|TRBJ2-2|TRBV4-1
TGCGCCAGCAGCCACTCCCTTCCGGGACAAAAATTCTACGGGGAGCTGTTTTTT
CASSHSLPGQKFYGELFF
>TRBD1|few|TRBJ1-5|TRBV19
TGTGCCAGTAGTACAACCGGGACAGGGGTGGATCAGCCCCAGCATTTT
CASSTTGTGVDQPQHF
>NA|few|TRBJ1-1|TRBV4-1
TGCGCCAGCAGCCAAGAGGTACCAGGCTTTCCTATGAACACTGAAGCTTTCTTT
CASSQEVPGFPMNTEAFF
>NA|few|TRBJ1-5|TRBV11-2
TGTGCCAGCAGCCAAGGGCGGAATAGCAATCAGCCCCAGCATTTT
CASSQGRNSNQPQHF
>NA|many|TRBJ2-1|TRBV27
TGTGCCAGCAGTTTAGGATCGTCGGGAGAAGCCTACAATGAGCAGTTCTTC
CASSLGSSGEAYNEQFF
>NA|many|TRBJ2-2|TRBV2
TGTGCCAGTGGGTTTTATGGAGCCGGGGAGCTGTTTTTT
CASGFYGAGELFF